A single sample is the source of the 22 T cell receptor beta chains below, sequenced in a study of Tregs in tolerant kidney transplant recipients. Assay used: immunoSEQ multiplex PCR; TCRdb lists only in-frame clones, some missing. The repertoire holds approximately 81,000 clones, with 75% to 95% as singletons. Recipients received nonmyeloablative bone marrow transplants from related graft donors, with transient mixed chimerism. The specimen comprised CD4+ T cells from blood (PBMCs), sampled 24 months after the transplant. All receptors come from a human patient who received a combined kidney and bone marrow transplant. The graft donor may have given rise to some T cells.

This chain uses TRBV21-1 with TRBJ2-7; the table's D gene call, TRBD1, was not cross checked with the DNA. TRBV21-1 is a pseudogene locus. CDR3 length: 16 amino acids. CDR3: CASSKMKVGRAYEQYF. CDR3 DNA sequence: TGTGCCAGCAGCAAAATGAAAGTGGGCAGGGCCTACGAGCAGTACTTC.

The chain recombines TRBV7-2 with TRBJ2-2; no clear D gene. This CDR3 spans 16 amino acids. Trimming cost V 1 base and J 1 base, with 10 bases left between them. Germline V gene lookup returns CDR1 SGHTA and CDR2 FQGNSA. CDR3 sequence: CASSLGAAGNTGELFF. The CDR3 DNA sequence: TGTGCCAGCAGCTTAGGTGCGGCCGGGAACACCGGGGAGCTGTTTTTT.

This sequence joins TRBV5-1 and TRBJ2-5; TRBD2 is a possible D gene (7 bases). Germline CDR1 is SGHRS and CDR2 is YFSETQ. V was shortened by 0 bases and J by 5 bases, with 14 bases between the two germline ends. The CDR3 is made up of 15 amino acids. This CDR3 reads CASSLARGGVETQYF. The DNA for the CDR3 is TGCGCCAGCAGCTTGGCCCGAGGGGGGGTGGAGACCCAGTACTTC.

The CDR3 loop reads CASSGQGLIQETQYF. DNA for the CDR3: TGTGCCAGCAGCGGACAGGGTTTGATCCAAGAGACCCAGTACTTC. This chain uses TRBV27 with TRBJ2-5, with TRBD1 matching 8 bases. Germline CDR1 reads MNHEY; CDR2 reads SMNVEV (reference sequence). This CDR3 is 15 amino acids long. V gave up 6 bases and J gave up 1 base; unmatched junction bases: 7.

The V and J genes are TRBV19 and TRBJ2-2, with 9 bases matching TRBD2. The J segment lost 4 bases and the V segment lost 0 bases, leaving 3 bases of the junction unmatched. The V gene's germline CDR1 is LNHDA and CDR2 SQIVND (reference sequence). The CDR3 covers 16 residues. CDR3: CASSIEAGGFTGELFF. DNA for the CDR3: TGTGCCAGTAGTATAGAGGCGGGGGGGTTCACCGGGGAGCTGTTTTTT.

The V and J genes are TRBV19 and TRBJ1-1, with D maybe TRBD1 (5 bases). The V gene lost 7 bases and the J gene lost 7 bases, with 16 bases spanning the gap. Germline V gene lookup returns CDR1 LNHDA and CDR2 SQIVND (reference sequence). This CDR3 is built from 13 residues. The DNA for the CDR3 is TGTGCCAGTACGGCCGGGACGCGGGGTGAAGCTTTCTTT. Protein sequence: CASTAGTRGEAFF. The full variable domain, with the rest looked up from reference TRBV19 and TRBJ1-1, is DGGITQSPKYLFRKEGQNVTLSCEQNLNHDAMYWYRQDPGQGLRLIYYSQIVNDFQKGDIAEGYSVSREKKESFPLTVTSAQKNPTAFYLCASTAGTRGEAFFGQGTRLTVV.

This chain uses TRBV4-1 with TRBJ1-2; TRBD1 is a possible D gene (6 bases). The ends were cut back, 0 bases at V and 3 bases at J, with 14 bases in the middle. CDR1 is MGHRA, CDR2 YSYEKL, per germline. CDR3 length: 16 amino acids. CDR3 loop: CASSQEGALNYYGYTF. The CDR3 nucleotides read TGCGCCAGCAGCCAAGAGGGGGCGCTTAACTACTATGGCTACACCTTC.

This clone was picked up one time. The chain uses TRBV25-1 and TRBJ1-2, with D possibly TRBD1 on 5 matching bases. The CDR3 extends over 15 amino acids. V dropped 0 bases and J dropped 8 bases, with 16 bases sitting between them. Germline V gene lookup returns CDR1 MGHDK and CDR2 SYGVNS. The CDR3: CASSEYRGSPLGYTF. CDR3 bases: TGTGCCAGCAGTGAATATAGGGGCAGTCCCTTGGGCTACACCTTC.

The chain has TRBV11-2 and TRBJ2-7; a possible D gene is TRBD2 (5 bases). V was pared by 4 bases and J by 7 bases, with 14 bases between. CDR3 length: 13 amino acids. From germline, CDR1 is SGHAT and CDR2 FQNNGV. This CDR3 is CASSSIKRREQYF. The CDR3 DNA follows: TGTGCCAGCAGCTCAATAAAGCGGCGAGAGCAGTACTTC. Filled out from reference TRBV11-2 and TRBJ2-7, the complete variable domain reads EAGVAQSPRYKIIEKRQSVAFWCNPISGHATLYWYQQILGQGPKLLIQFQNNGVVDDSQLPKDRFSAERLKGVDSTLKIQPAKLEDSAVYLCASSSIKRREQYFGPGTRLTVT.

This sequence joins TRBV25-1 and TRBJ1-1, with 8 bases matching TRBD1. Germline trimming cut 7 bases from V and 1 base from J; bases unmatched to any gene: 5. Germline values: CDR1 MGHDK, CDR2 SYGVNS. The CDR3 has 14 residues. The CDR3 DNA is TGTGCCAGCACCAAAGGGACAGGGAACACTGAAGCTTTCTTT. Translation gives CASTKGTGNTEAFF.

The V and J genes are TRBV27 and TRBJ2-3, with 12 bases identical to TRBD1. Germline V lookup: CDR1 MNHEY, CDR2 SMNVEV (reference sequence). CDR3 size: 18 residues. Trimming cost V 3 bases and J 3 bases; bases outside gene matches: 10. DNA for the CDR3: TGTGCCAGCAGTTTCGGGACAGGGGGCTTTTGGAAGACAGATACGCAGTATTTT. It codes for CASSFGTGGFWKTDTQYF.

The chain combines TRBV9 with TRBJ2-5; 16 positions agree with TRBD2. Losses at the gene ends were 3 bases for V and 5 bases for J; bases not matched to a gene: 7. The CDR3 is made up of 17 amino acids. Germline loops: CDR1 SGDLS, CDR2 YYNGEE. CDR3 protein: CASSEGTSGGADETQYF. The CDR3 region has the DNA TGTGCCAGCAGCGAGGGGACTAGCGGGGGGGCCGACGAGACCCAGTACTTC.

The V and J genes are TRBV2 and TRBJ2-2, with D perhaps matching TRBD2 (5 bases). The V gene lost 8 bases and the J gene lost 1 base, with 20 bases spanning the gap. This CDR3 has 17 amino acids. CDR1 and CDR2 from the germline V gene are SNHLY and FYNNEI. CDR3 residues: CASVVGRGPLNTGELFF. DNA for the CDR3: TGTGCCAGCGTGGTAGGGAGAGGCCCTTTGAACACCGGGGAGCTGTTTTTT.

This chain uses TRBV6-1 with TRBJ1-1; D remains unclear. The V end was cut by 2 bases, the J end by 2 bases, with 12 bases between. In germline, CDR1 is MNHNS, CDR2 SASEGT. CDR3 length: 15 amino acids. The CDR3 DNA reads as TGTGCCAGCAGTGAAACCCGACATCATAACACTGAAGCTTTCTTT. Translated, it gives CASSETRHHNTEAFF.

Turning to this clone: Germline is not matched at one junction end, which may reflect a read error. CDR3 sequence: CTSSLGQGILSNQPQHF. DNA of the CDR3: TGTACCAGCAGCTTGGGCCAGGGGATTTTAAGCAATCAGCCCCAGCATTTT. The chain links TRBV5-5 to TRBJ1-5; D possibly corresponds to TRBD1 (6 bases). Germline CDR1 and CDR2: SGHKS and YYEKEE (reference sequence). CDR3 length: 17 amino acids.

J is TRBJ2-6 and V is TRBV18; 7 bases agree with TRBD1. The germline CDR1 and CDR2 sequences are KGHSH and LQKENI. V lost 7 bases to trimming and J lost 0 bases; unmatched junction nucleotides: 12. This CDR3 has 18 amino acids. The DNA for the CDR3 is TGTGCCAGCTTAGCCAGGGGGAATAGCATCTCTGGGGCCAACGTCCTGACTTTC. Its translation: CASLARGNSISGANVLTF.

CDR3: CASRPAGEGNTGELFF. The CDR3 DNA is TGTGCCAGCAGGCCGGCCGGGGAAGGGAACACCGGGGAGCTGTTTTTT. V usage is TRBV5-4 and J usage is TRBJ2-2; tentative D call: TRBD2 (5 bases). The CDR3 runs to 16 residues. CDR1 is SGHNT, CDR2 YYREEE, per germline (reference sequence). Trimming took 5 bases from V and 1 from J, leaving 15 bases between them.

J is TRBJ2-5 and V is TRBV19; D is perhaps TRBD2 (5 bases). Germline loops: CDR1 LNHDA, CDR2 SQIVND (reference sequence). The V gene lost 10 bases and the J gene lost 4 bases, with 13 bases spanning the gap. The CDR3 consists of 12 residues. CDR3 nucleotide sequence: TGTGCCACCAACACCCTAGCAGAGACCCAGTACTTC. Translated, it gives CATNTLAETQYF.

The V and J genes are TRBV4-3 and TRBJ1-1, with 8 bases matching TRBD1. V trimming: 6 bases; J trimming: 5 bases; junction bases outside the gene matches: 11. CDR3 length equals 15 residues. Germline lookup yields CDR1 LGHNA and CDR2 YSLEER. The CDR3 nucleotides are TGCGCCAGCAGACCCTATAGGACAGGGATGACTGAAGCTTTCTTT. Protein product: CASRPYRTGMTEAFF.

The chain carries TRBV21-1 and TRBJ1-5; the D call TRBD1 from the table was never checked on the DNA. TRBV21-1 is described as a pseudogene. The length of the CDR3 is 17 residues. The CDR3 DNA follows: TGTGCCAGCAGCCCAAGGACAGGGGGCAGTGGCAATCAGCCCCAGCATTTT. Amino acid sequence: CASSPRTGGSGNQPQHF.

The chain couples TRBV19 to TRBJ1-2; the match to TRBD1 covers 7 bases. V lost 3 bases to trimming and J lost 5 bases; unmatched junction nucleotides: 9. This CDR3 has 15 residues. Looked up from germline, CDR1 is LNHDA and CDR2 is SQIVND (reference sequence). DNA of the CDR3: TGTGCCAGTAGTATTCAGGTCGGGACAGATTATGGCTACACCTTC. Amino acid sequence: CASSIQVGTDYGYTF.

This chain connects TRBV4-3 to TRBJ2-3, with D perhaps matching TRBD2 (6 bases). V lost 4 bases, J lost 0 bases, and 14 bases lay in between. The CDR3 is made up of 16 amino acids. Germline CDR1 is LGHNA and CDR2 is YSLEER. This CDR3 is CASSPLGGYSTDTQYF. As DNA, the CDR3 is TGCGCCAGCAGCCCTCTTGGAGGGTACAGCACAGATACGCAGTATTTT.